The clone carrying this T cell receptor (beta chain) has a handful of counts. This sample stems from a study of CD8+ T cells in alopecia areata. Study-wide context: Treatment ran 6 to 18 months, with 6 months of follow-up afterward.

The V and J ends lost 2 bases and 1 base respectively, with 11 bases between them. This CDR3 spans 14 amino acids. Germline CDR1 reads SQVTM; CDR2 reads ANQGSEA. Reverse transcription of extracted RNA yielded cDNA, which provided the sequencing template. The method was immunoSEQ multiplex PCR; TCRdb's version includes in-frame clones alone and lacks a portion of them. The table has 100,000 to 150,000 clones, 35% to 45% seen once; the top ten hold 3% to 3.5%. Sequencing was carried out using CD4+ T cells sorted from blood. This receptor was identified in a human donor with alopecia areata. The chain couples TRBV29-1 to TRBJ1-2, with a possible D match to TRBD1 (5 bases). The CDR3 loop is CSVESQRGNYGYTF. CDR3 DNA sequence: TGCAGCGTTGAAAGCCAGAGGGGTAACTATGGCTACACCTTC.